One TCR beta chain is described in this entry. Several immunoSEQ plates held equal portions of the genomic DNA taken from each subset. The table came from immunoSEQ multiplex PCR; TCRdb's copy has only in-frame clones and leaves some out. Here the sample spans over 1.5 million clones, 95% to 99% being singletons. The sample originates from a study of shared clonotypes between healthy human individuals. Per germline, CDR1 SGHRS and CDR2 YFSETQ. Unmatched junction bases numbered 9, after V lost 4 bases and J lost 4 bases. CDR3 length equals 15 residues. A CD45RA-negative memory subset and a CD45RA+ naive subset were separated from the CD4+ cells.

This TCR was sampled from a man younger than 45 in good health. The chain carries TRBV5-1 and TRBJ2-3, with TRBD1 matching over 7 bases. What was sequenced was naive CD4+ T cells sorted from blood. Noted subset: CD45RA+ positively selected. The CDR3 sequence is CASSARQGQADTQYF. Here the CDR3 DNA reads TGCGCCAGCAGCGCGCGACAGGGTCAGGCAGATACGCAGTATTTT.